The 13 T cell receptor beta chains reported below all come from one sample, sequenced in a study of blood T cell repertoires in COVID-19 (dated by TCRdb to the early 2020s). The protocol used for the library was the immunoSEQ multiplex PCR assay. TCRdb carries this immuneACCESS record with in-frame sequences only. Its versions omit some clonotypes, under half of them owing to an unresolved V gene in the studies checked, with the rest unexplained. The sample table records 180,000 or so clones; roughly 76% of these occur just once. The ten largest clones add up to around 8.9% of the sample. The sequenced sample was peripheral blood. These receptors were obtained from a woman between 50 and 59 years old with active or convalescent COVID-19.

About this clone itself: At the DNA level, this CDR3 is encoded by other sequences in the same sample as well. V gene TRBV3-1 (or the pseudogene TRBV3-2) combines with J gene TRBJ1-5; weak D call: TRBD1 (6 bases). Trimming left V 1 base short and J 6 bases short, with 7 bases between. Germline CDR1 LGHDT, CDR2 YNNKEL (reference sequence). The CDR3 runs 13 residues. The CDR3, as DNA: TGTGCCAGCAGCCAAGGGGGGCCTCAGCCCCAGCATTTT. The encoded protein is CASSQGGPQPQHF.

The V gene is TRBV7-2, the J gene TRBJ2-2; 13 nucleotides match TRBD2. Germline CDR1 and CDR2: SGHTA and FQGNSA. This CDR3 spans 17 amino acids. The J segment lost 8 bases and the V segment lost 3 bases, leaving 9 bases of the junction unmatched. CDR3 protein: CASSLTSGGYWSGELFF. The CDR3 coding sequence is TGTGCCAGCAGCTTGACTAGCGGGGGGTACTGGTCAGGGGAGCTGTTTTTT.

The chain has TRBV6-5 and TRBJ2-2; TRBD1 agrees at 10 bases. The CDR3 is made up of 15 amino acids. CDR1 and CDR2 (germline): MNHEY, SVGAGI. The trim removed 6 bases at V and 6 bases at J, leaving 7 bases unmatched. The CDR3 loop is CASRSGQGSPGELFF. As DNA, the CDR3 is TGTGCCAGCAGGTCGGGACAGGGGTCTCCCGGGGAGCTGTTTTTT.

This clone was detected only a few times. V is TRBV15 and J is TRBJ2-3, with D possibly TRBD1 on 6 matching bases. Germline V lookup: CDR1 LNHNV, CDR2 YYDKDF (reference sequence). This CDR3 has 14 residues. The ends were cut back, 2 bases at V and 2 bases at J, with 8 bases in the middle. CDR3: CATSRPGVTDTQYF. CDR3 coding DNA: TGTGCCACCAGCAGACCAGGGGTCACAGATACGCAGTATTTT.

The chain employs TRBV19 and TRBJ2-1; possible D gene TRBD1, 5 bases. Germline V gives CDR1 LNHDA, CDR2 SQIVND (reference sequence). The CDR3 sequence is 15 residues long. Trimming removed 6 bases from V and 0 bases from J, with 12 bases in between. Here the CDR3 reads CASRGHLSSYNEQFF. DNA of the CDR3: TGTGCCAGTAGAGGACATTTGAGCTCCTACAATGAGCAGTTCTTC.

The V and J genes are TRBV6-6 and TRBJ1-1; 10 bases are shared with TRBD1. Germline values: CDR1 MNHNY, CDR2 SVGAGI (reference sequence). Trimming took 4 bases from V and 4 from J; bases not matched to a gene: 9. The CDR3 totals 16 residues. CDR3 DNA: TGTGCCAGCAGTTTCACCGGGACAGGGGATTTCACTGAAGCTTTCTTT. Protein: CASSFTGTGDFTEAFF.

The CDR3 region is CACSGTGAYYEAFF. The CDR3 region has the DNA TGTGCCTGCTCCGGGACAGGGGCCTATTATGAAGCTTTCTTT. The chain employs TRBV30 and TRBJ1-1; TRBD1 matches at 10 bases. The V and J ends lost 6 bases and 7 bases, in that order; junction bases with no gene match: 11. From germline, CDR1 is GTSNPN and CDR2 SVGIG (reference sequence). The CDR3 runs 14 residues. Drawing the rest from reference TRBV30 and TRBJ1-1, the complete variable domain is SQTIHQWPATLVQPVGSPLSLECTVEGTSNPNLYWYRQAAGRGLQLLFYSVGIGQISSEVPQNLSASRPQDRQFILSSKKLLLSDSGFYLCACSGTGAYYEAFFGQGTRLTVV.

The chain has TRBV5-1 and TRBJ2-5; TRBD1 matches at 7 bases. Germline CDR1 reads SGHRS; CDR2 reads YFSETQ. This CDR3 spans 13 amino acids. V gave up 6 bases and J gave up 3 bases; unmatched junction bases: 5. The CDR3 DNA reads as TGCGCCAGCACCGAGACAGGGAAAGAGACCCAGTACTTC. Amino acids: CASTETGKETQYF.

The chain combines TRBV19 with TRBJ1-5, with TRBD1 matching 8 bases. CDR3 length: 16 residues. The V and J ends lost 2 bases and 5 bases, in that order; junction bases with no gene match: 8. Germline-derived CDR1 and CDR2 are LNHDA and SQIVND (reference sequence). The CDR3 DNA sequence: TGTGCCAGTAGTATACCGAGGGACAGGAGACATCAGCCCCAGCATTTT. It codes for CASSIPRDRRHQPQHF.

This chain links TRBV11-1 with TRBJ2-7; the match to TRBD1 covers 11 bases. The junction had 4 bases not matched to a gene; V was cut back by 5 bases and J by 1 base. This CDR3 is built from 15 residues. Germline lookup yields CDR1 SGHAT and CDR2 FQDESV (reference sequence). The CDR3: CASSHGTGGSYEQYF. The CDR3 DNA sequence: TGTGCCAGCAGCCATGGGACAGGGGGTTCCTACGAGCAGTACTTC.

The rearrangement uses TRBV7-9 and TRBJ2-5, with 11 bases matching TRBD2. There are 16 residues in the CDR3. Germline values: CDR1 SEHNR, CDR2 FQNEAQ (reference sequence). The V segment lost 6 bases and the J segment 5 bases; nucleotides outside the gene matches: 11. Written as DNA, the CDR3 is TGTGCCAGCAGGCCAACTAGCGGGGGTCCCCCGGAGACCCAGTACTTC. Amino acid sequence: CASRPTSGGPPETQYF.

This sequence joins TRBV6-2 or TRBV6-3 and TRBJ2-4; 8 bases agree with TRBD1. Germline CDR1 reads MNHEY; CDR2 reads SVGEGT. The CDR3 has 15 amino acids. Trimming cost V 5 bases and J 4 bases; bases outside gene matches: 7. The CDR3 reads CASSQTWTGKNIQYF. The CDR3 DNA follows: TGTGCCAGCAGTCAAACGTGGACAGGGAAAAACATTCAGTACTTC.

The chain recombines TRBV11-3 with TRBJ2-7; 7 nucleotides align to TRBD1. CDR1 is SGHNT and CDR2 is YENEEA in the germline V gene. Trimming cost V 4 bases and J 3 bases; bases outside gene matches: 0. The CDR3 spans 12 residues. The CDR3 coding sequence is TGTGCCAGCAGCTCAGGGGGCTACGAGCAGTACTTC. Translating gives CASSSGGYEQYF.